Listed here are 22 T cell receptor beta chains from one sample, sequenced in a study of T cells after somatic rescue of genetic block. The method was immunoSEQ multiplex PCR; TCRdb's version includes in-frame clones alone and lacks a portion of them. The table has under 150,000 clones, about 89% seen once; the top ten hold around 1.5%. The sample taken for sequencing was peripheral blood mononuclear cells (PBMCs). All receptors come from a woman aged 18-30 years.

The CDR3 is CASSYGQDYGYTF. The CDR3 nucleotides are TGTGCCAGCAGCTATGGACAGGACTATGGCTACACCTTC. The gene calls are TRBV7-9 and TRBJ1-2; 7 positions match TRBD1. Unmatched junction bases numbered 2, after V lost 4 bases and J lost 3 bases. The CDR3 contains 13 residues. Germline V gives CDR1 SEHNR, CDR2 FQNEAQ (reference sequence). Drawing the rest from reference TRBV7-9 and TRBJ1-2, the complete variable domain is DTGVSQNPRHKITKRGQNVTFRCDPISEHNRLYWYRQTLGQGPEFLTYFQNEAQLEKSRLLSDRFSAERPKGSFSTLEIQRTEQGDSAMYLCASSYGQDYGYTFGSGTRLTVV.

The chain recombines TRBV6-1 with TRBJ2-7; D may be TRBD1 (6 bases). The CDR3 has 14 amino acids. The germline gives CDR1 MNHNS, CDR2 SASEGT. The V gene lost 5 bases and the J gene lost 4 bases, with 15 bases spanning the gap. The CDR3 spells CASSLAGALYEQYF. The DNA of the CDR3 is TGTGCCAGCAGTTTGGCAGGGGCTTTGTACGAGCAGTACTTC.

The J gene is TRBJ2-5, the V gene TRBV7-8; D possibly corresponds to TRBD2 (7 bases). The V end lost 1 base, the J end lost 4 bases, and 25 bases lay between the germline ends. Germline V gene sequence: CDR1 SGHVS, CDR2 FQNEAQ. The CDR3 sequence is 19 residues long. The CDR3 protein is CASSLGRGAKYIEVETQYF. The CDR3 coding sequence is TGTGCCAGCAGCTTAGGACGGGGGGCTAAGTATATAGAAGTAGAGACCCAGTACTTC.

The CDR3 region is CSVGTADGNTIYF. As DNA, the CDR3 is TGCAGCGTTGGAACGGCCGATGGAAACACCATATATTTT. The chain has TRBV29-1 and TRBJ1-3; D unresolved. Trimming cost V 4 bases and J 3 bases, with 10 bases left between them. Germline CDR1 and CDR2: SQVTM and ANQGSEA. This CDR3 spans 13 amino acids.

The rearrangement links TRBV5-4 to TRBJ2-5; D unclear. The CDR3 has 14 residues. With 0 bases removed from V and 0 bases from J, the gap between germline ends came to 6 bases. Germline CDR1 is SGHNT and CDR2 is YYREEE (reference sequence). CDR3 nucleotide sequence: TGTGCCAGCAGCTTGGGGACGGACCAAGAGACCCAGTACTTC. It yields the protein CASSLGTDQETQYF.

V gene TRBV28 combines with J gene TRBJ1-4; tentative D call: TRBD1 (5 bases). The length of the CDR3 is 11 residues. With 6 bases removed from V and 17 bases from J, the gap between germline ends came to 16 bases. From germline, CDR1 is MDHEN and CDR2 SYDVKM. CDR3 coding DNA: TGTGCCAGCAGCACCCGGTCAGGGTTTTTTTTT. Encoded protein: CASSTRSGFFF.

This rearrangement joins TRBV12-1 to TRBJ2-4; the table's D call TRBD2 went unverified against the DNA. TRBV12-1 is a pseudogene. The CDR3 is made up of 18 amino acids. CDR3 protein: CASNRGSRGGPVKNIQYF. CDR3 in DNA: TGTGCCAGCAATCGCGGCTCGCGGGGGGGGCCTGTCAAAAACATTCAGTACTTC.

The DNA of the CDR3 is TGTGCCAGCAGCTTAGGCGCGAACACTGAAGCTTTCTTT. Amino acid sequence: CASSLGANTEAFF. V and J are TRBV7-2 and TRBJ1-1; D call uncertain. V lost 1 base, J lost 1 base, and 4 bases lay in between. The CDR3 runs 13 residues. Germline-derived CDR1 and CDR2 are SGHTA and FQGNSA.

This rearrangement joins TRBV19 to TRBJ1-5; no clear D gene. Per germline, CDR1 LNHDA and CDR2 SQIVND (reference sequence). V lost 5 bases and J lost 3, with 11 bases in between. The CDR3 is made up of 14 amino acids. The CDR3 loop reads CASSYSGVNQPQHF. DNA for the CDR3: TGTGCCAGTAGTTATTCTGGGGTCAATCAGCCCCAGCATTTT.

The V gene is TRBV5-1, the J gene TRBJ1-3; D is possibly TRBD1 (5 bases). Trimming removed 0 bases at V and 2 bases at J, with 6 bases between. There are 14 residues in the CDR3. CDR1 is SGHRS and CDR2 is YFSETQ in the germline V gene. CDR3 residues: CASSLGGPGNTIYF. The CDR3 bases are TGCGCCAGCAGCTTGGGGGGACCTGGAAACACCATATATTTT.

V is TRBV30 and J is TRBJ2-7; D call uncertain. The germline V gene encodes CDR1 GTSNPN and CDR2 SVGIG (reference sequence). The CDR3 runs 14 residues. V lost 3 bases to trimming and J lost 0 bases, with 12 bases between them. CDR3 coding DNA: TGTGCCTGGAGGAGGACCGCCAACTCCTACGAGCAGTACTTC. This sequence encodes CAWRRTANSYEQYF.

The chain carries TRBV19 and TRBJ1-4; D possibly corresponds to TRBD1 (6 bases). Trimming removed 2 bases from V and 8 bases from J, with 15 bases in between. The CDR3 runs 15 residues. The V gene's germline CDR1 is LNHDA and CDR2 SQIVND (reference sequence). The CDR3 bases are TGTGCCAGTAGTATACGCGGGGGCGGTGACGAAAAACTGTTTTTT. The encoded protein is CASSIRGGGDEKLFF.

This clone has only one observation. The chain is built from TRBV9 and TRBJ2-3; D may be TRBD2 (6 bases). The germline CDR1 and CDR2 sequences are SGDLS and YYNGEE. CDR3 length: 15 residues. Trimming pared 3 bases from V and 2 bases from J, leaving 13 bases between. Written as DNA, the CDR3 is TGTGCCAGCAGCGAAGGCGGGGCGATCACAGATACGCAGTATTTT. It codes for CASSEGGAITDTQYF.

CDR3 sequence: CASSLGGQGSGYTF. In nucleotides, the CDR3 is TGTGCCAGCAGCTTAGGGGGGCAGGGGAGTGGCTACACCTTC. The chain uses TRBV7-8 and TRBJ1-2, with D possibly being TRBD1 (6 bases). V lost 1 base to trimming and J lost 7 bases, with 13 bases between them. The CDR3 spans 14 residues. Germline CDR1 reads SGHVS; CDR2 reads FQNEAQ.

About this clone itself: Other DNA sequences in the sample encode the same CDR3. The chain couples TRBV18 to TRBJ2-7, with D possibly TRBD2 on 6 matching bases. This CDR3 spans 14 amino acids. The V gene's germline CDR1 is KGHSH and CDR2 LQKENI. V was trimmed by 3 bases and J by 0 bases, leaving 9 bases between them. The CDR3: CASSPGTGSYEQYF. Here the CDR3 DNA reads TGTGCCAGCTCACCGGGGACTGGCTCCTACGAGCAGTACTTC.

The chain links TRBV30 to TRBJ1-4; D gene unclear. The CDR3 totals 12 residues. V lost 0 bases and J 8 bases, leaving 7 bases between the germline ends. Germline loops: CDR1 GTSNPN, CDR2 SVGIG (reference sequence). The CDR3 spells CAWSVPGEKLFF. The CDR3 nucleotides read TGTGCCTGGAGTGTACCCGGGGAAAAACTGTTTTTT.

The J gene is TRBJ2-1, the V gene TRBV5-1; 12 bases map to TRBD1. J was trimmed by 10 bases and V by 0 bases; bases with no gene match: 8. The CDR3 has 16 residues. Looked up from germline, CDR1 is SGHRS and CDR2 is YFSETQ. The CDR3 loop is CASSLARDRGREEQFF. CDR3 DNA: TGCGCCAGCAGCTTGGCCCGGGACAGGGGGCGGGAGGAGCAGTTCTTC.

The chain has TRBV6-4 and TRBJ1-6; 7 bases map to TRBD1. Per germline, CDR1 MRHNA and CDR2 SNTAGT. After removal of 4 bases from V and 5 bases from J, the junction contained 5 bases not matched to a gene. The CDR3 is 15 amino acids. The CDR3 protein is CASSAIQGNNSPLHF. In nucleotides, the CDR3 is TGTGCCAGCAGTGCGATACAGGGGAATAATTCACCCCTCCACTTT.

The rearrangement links TRBV6-5 to TRBJ1-4; 7 bases match TRBD1. The CDR3 is made up of 14 amino acids. Trimming at V came to 6 bases and at J to 4 bases, leaving 5 bases not matched to a gene. The germline CDR1 and CDR2 sequences are MNHEY and SVGAGI. The CDR3 region has the DNA TGTGCCAGCAGACCGGGACAGATTAATGAAAAACTGTTTTTT. This translates into CASRPGQINEKLFF.

The V gene is TRBV9, the J gene TRBJ2-7; D tentatively reads TRBD1 or TRBD2 (6 bases each). The length of the CDR3 is 14 residues. V gave up 2 bases and J gave up 4 bases, with 13 bases separating them. Germline assignment: CDR1 SGDLS and CDR2 YYNGEE. The CDR3: CASSVGGAGYEQYF. The CDR3, as DNA: TGTGCCAGCAGCGTCGGGGGCGCCGGGTACGAGCAGTACTTC.

The rearrangement links TRBV2 to TRBJ2-5, with 9 bases fitting TRBD2. The CDR3 contains 15 residues. V was clipped by 4 bases and J by 5 bases; unmatched bases: 8. CDR1 and CDR2 (germline): SNHLY, FYNNEI. CDR3 sequence: CASSAIAGAGETQYF. In DNA form, the CDR3 reads TGTGCCAGCAGTGCTATAGCGGGGGCCGGGGAGACCCAGTACTTC. The full variable domain, completed using reference TRBV2 and TRBJ2-5, is EPEVTQTPSHQVTQMGQEVILRCVPISNHLYFYWYRQILGQKVEFLVSFYNNEISEKSEIFDDQFSVERPDGSNFTLKIRSTKLEDSAMYFCASSAIAGAGETQYFGPGTRLLVL.

The chain is built from TRBV6-5 and TRBJ1-1; unclear D gene. This CDR3 spans 10 amino acids. The germline CDR1 and CDR2 sequences are MNHEY and SVGAGI. The V gene lost 6 bases and the J gene lost 7 bases, with 6 bases spanning the gap. The CDR3 DNA sequence: TGTGCCAGCAGGGACCGTGAAGCTTTCTTT. It is translated as CASRDREAFF.